This T cell receptor (beta chain) was retrieved from a study of blood T cell repertoires in COVID-19. Per the germline V gene, CDR1 is MNHEY and CDR2 is SVGAGI. CDR3 length: 15 residues. The junction had 11 bases not matched to a gene; V was cut back by 5 bases and J by 7 bases. Measured with immunoSEQ multiplex PCR; TCRdb has only the in-frame clones, and not every one. This sample has 200,000 to 300,000 clones; approximately 80% occur once, and the top ten carry over 8.5%. The sequence derives from a human donor in a cohort sampled during active COVID-19. The specimen sequenced was peripheral blood. The genes are TRBV6-5 and TRBJ1-1, with 9 bases lining up with TRBD1. The CDR3 is CASSNKGTGHREAFF. CDR3 DNA sequence: TGTGCCAGCAGTAACAAGGGGACAGGGCACCGTGAAGCTTTCTTT.